This TCR beta chain was identified during a study of T cells after yellow fever vaccination. For TCR, cDNA came from 5'RACE template switching, which added a universal primer site and UMIs. TCRdb processed the 5' RACE reads anew with MiXCR; each CDR3 protein has one entry. The sample has around 600,000 distinct CDR3 sequences, approximately 13% seen once; the top ten hold 14% to 15%. Trimming removed 6 bases from V and 0 bases from J, with 15 bases in between. Per germline, CDR1 SGHRS and CDR2 YFSETQ. CDR3 size: 15 residues. Study-wide results and limits: Clones from primary vaccination mostly reappeared after the booster (roughly 97% CD4, about 88% CD8).

Details on this clonotype: What it binds is not known.

This clonotype originated in a man aged 25-45 years who received the YFV17D yellow fever vaccine. The starting material was PBMCs, obtained on the day of the yellow fever booster vaccination. This chain joins TRBV5-1 and TRBJ1-1; unclear D gene. DNA of the CDR3: TGCGCCAGCATGACGGGCGGAAATATGAACACTGAAGCTTTCTTT. Protein: CASMTGGNMNTEAFF.